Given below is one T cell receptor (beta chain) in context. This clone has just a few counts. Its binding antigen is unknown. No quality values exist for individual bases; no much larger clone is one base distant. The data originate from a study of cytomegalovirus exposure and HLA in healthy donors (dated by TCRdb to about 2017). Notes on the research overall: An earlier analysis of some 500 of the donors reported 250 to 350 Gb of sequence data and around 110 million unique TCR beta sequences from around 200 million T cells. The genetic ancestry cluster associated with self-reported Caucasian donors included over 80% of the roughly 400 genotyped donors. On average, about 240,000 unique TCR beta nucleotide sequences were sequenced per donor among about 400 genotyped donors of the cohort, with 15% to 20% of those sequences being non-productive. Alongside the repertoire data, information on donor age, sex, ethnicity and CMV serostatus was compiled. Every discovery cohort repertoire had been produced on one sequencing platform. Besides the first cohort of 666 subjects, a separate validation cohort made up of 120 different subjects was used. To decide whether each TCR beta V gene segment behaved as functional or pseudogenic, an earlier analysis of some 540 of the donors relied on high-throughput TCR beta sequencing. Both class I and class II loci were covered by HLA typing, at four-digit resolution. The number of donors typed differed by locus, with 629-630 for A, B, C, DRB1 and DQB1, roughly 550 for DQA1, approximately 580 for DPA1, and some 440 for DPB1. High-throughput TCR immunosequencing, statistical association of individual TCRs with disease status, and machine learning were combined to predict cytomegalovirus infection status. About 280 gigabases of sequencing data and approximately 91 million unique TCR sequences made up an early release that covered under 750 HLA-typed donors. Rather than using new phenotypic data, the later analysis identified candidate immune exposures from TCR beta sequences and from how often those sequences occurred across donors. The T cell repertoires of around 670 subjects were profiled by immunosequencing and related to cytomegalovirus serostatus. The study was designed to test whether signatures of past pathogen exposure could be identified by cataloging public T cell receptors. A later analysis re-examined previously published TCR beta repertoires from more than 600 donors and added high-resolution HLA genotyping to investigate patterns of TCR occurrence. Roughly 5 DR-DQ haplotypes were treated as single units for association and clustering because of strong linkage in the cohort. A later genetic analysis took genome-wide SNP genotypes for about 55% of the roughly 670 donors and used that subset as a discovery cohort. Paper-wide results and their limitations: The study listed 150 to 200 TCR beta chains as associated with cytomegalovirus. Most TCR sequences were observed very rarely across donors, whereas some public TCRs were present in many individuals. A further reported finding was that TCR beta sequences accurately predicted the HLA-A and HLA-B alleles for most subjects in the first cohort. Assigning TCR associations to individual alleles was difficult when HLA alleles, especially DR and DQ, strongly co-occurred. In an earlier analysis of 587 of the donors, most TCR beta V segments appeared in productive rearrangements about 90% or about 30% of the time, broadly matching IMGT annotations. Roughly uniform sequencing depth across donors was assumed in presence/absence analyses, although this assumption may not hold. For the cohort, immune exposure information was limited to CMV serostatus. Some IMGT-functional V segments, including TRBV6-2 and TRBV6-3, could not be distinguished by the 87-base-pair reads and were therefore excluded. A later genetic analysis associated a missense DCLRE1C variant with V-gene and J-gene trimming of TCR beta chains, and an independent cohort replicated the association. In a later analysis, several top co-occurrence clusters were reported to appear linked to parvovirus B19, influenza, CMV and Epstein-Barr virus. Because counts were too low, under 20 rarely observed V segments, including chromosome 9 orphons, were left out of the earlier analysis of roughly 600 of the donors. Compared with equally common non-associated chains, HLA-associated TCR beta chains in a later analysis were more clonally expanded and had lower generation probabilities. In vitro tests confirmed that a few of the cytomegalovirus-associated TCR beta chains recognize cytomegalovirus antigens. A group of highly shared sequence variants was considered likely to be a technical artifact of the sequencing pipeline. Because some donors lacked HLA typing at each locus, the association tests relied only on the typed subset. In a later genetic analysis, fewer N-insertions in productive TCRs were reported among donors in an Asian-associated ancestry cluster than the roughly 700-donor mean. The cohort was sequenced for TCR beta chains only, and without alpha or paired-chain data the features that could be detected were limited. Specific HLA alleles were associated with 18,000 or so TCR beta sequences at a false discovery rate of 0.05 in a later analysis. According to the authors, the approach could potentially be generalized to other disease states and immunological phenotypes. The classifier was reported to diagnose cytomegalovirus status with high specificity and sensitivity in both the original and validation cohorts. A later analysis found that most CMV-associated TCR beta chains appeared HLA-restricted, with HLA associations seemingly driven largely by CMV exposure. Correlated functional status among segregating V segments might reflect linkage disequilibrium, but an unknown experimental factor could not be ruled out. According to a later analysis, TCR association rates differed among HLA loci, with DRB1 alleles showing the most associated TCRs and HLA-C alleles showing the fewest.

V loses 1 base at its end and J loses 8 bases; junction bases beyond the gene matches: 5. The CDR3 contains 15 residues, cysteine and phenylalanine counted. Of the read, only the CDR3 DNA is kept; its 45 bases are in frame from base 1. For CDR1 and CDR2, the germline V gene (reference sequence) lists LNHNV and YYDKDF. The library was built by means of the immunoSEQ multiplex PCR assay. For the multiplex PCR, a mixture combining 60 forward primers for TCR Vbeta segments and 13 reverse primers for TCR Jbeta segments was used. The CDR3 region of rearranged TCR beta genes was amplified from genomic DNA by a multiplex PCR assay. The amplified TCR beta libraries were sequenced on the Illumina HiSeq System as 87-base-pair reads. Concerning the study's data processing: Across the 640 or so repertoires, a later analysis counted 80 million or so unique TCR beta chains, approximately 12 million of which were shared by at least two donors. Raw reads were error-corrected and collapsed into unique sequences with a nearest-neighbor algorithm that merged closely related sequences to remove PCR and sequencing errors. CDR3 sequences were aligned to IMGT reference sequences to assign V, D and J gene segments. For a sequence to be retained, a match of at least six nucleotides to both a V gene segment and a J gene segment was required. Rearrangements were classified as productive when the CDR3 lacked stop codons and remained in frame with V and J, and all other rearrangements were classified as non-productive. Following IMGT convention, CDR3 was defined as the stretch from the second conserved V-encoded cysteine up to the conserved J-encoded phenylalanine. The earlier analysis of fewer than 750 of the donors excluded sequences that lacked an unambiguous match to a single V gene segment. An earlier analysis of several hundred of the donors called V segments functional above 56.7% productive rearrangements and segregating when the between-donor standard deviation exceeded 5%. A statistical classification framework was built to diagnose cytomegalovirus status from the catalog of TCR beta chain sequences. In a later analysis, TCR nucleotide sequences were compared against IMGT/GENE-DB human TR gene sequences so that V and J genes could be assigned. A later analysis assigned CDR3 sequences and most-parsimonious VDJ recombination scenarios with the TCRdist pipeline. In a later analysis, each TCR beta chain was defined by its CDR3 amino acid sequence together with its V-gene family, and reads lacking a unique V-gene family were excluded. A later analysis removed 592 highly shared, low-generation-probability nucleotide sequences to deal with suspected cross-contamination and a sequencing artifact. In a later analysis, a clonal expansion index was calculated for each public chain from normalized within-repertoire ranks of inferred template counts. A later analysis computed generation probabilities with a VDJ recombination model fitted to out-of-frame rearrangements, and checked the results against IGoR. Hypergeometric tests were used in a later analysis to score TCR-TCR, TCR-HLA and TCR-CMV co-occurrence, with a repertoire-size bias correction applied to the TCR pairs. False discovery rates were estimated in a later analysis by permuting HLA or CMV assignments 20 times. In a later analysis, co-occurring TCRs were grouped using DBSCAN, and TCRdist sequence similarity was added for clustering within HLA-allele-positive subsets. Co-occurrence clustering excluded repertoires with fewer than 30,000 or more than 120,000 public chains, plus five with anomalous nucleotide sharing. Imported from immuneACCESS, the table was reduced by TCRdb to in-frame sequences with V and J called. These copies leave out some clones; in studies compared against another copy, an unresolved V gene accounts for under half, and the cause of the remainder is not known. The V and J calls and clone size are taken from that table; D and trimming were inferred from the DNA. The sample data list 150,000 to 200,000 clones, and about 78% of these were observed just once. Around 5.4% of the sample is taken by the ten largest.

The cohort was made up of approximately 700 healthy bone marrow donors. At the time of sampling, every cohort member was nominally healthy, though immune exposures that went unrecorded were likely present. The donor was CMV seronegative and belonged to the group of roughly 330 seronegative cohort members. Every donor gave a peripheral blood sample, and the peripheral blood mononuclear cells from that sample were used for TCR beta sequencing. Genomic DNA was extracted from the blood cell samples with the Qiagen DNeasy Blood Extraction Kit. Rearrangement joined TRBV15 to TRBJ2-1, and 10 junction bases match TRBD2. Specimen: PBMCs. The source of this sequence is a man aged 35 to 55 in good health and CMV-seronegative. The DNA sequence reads TGTGCCACCAGCAGAGTTGGGACTAGCGACCATGAGCAGTTCTTC. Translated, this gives CATSRVGTSDHEQFF.